This section outlines one TCR beta chain sequence together with its context. Recruits, aged roughly 18 to 100 years, lived in 20 to 30 US areas. Cohort allocation depended upon clinical history that participants reported. These data belong to a study of blood T cell repertoires in COVID-19. Trimming removed 5 bases from V and 5 bases from J, with 15 bases in between. Germline CDR1 LNHDA, CDR2 SQIVND (reference sequence). CDR3 size: 15 residues. Method: immunoSEQ multiplex PCR; TCRdb's copy keeps in-frame clones and lacks some. This sample yields about 160,000 clones, of which approximately 87% are seen a single time; less than 8.5% belongs to the top ten.

The V call is TRBV19, the J call TRBJ1-4; no firm D call. The TCR originated in a woman in her fifties or sixties who had recovered from COVID-19. The source material was PBMCs or T cells enriched from blood (not recorded which). The CDR3 protein is CASSEGVAENEKLFF. In nucleotides, the CDR3 is TGTGCCAGTAGTGAAGGAGTGGCGGAGAATGAAAAACTGTTTTTT. The full variable domain, with the rest looked up from reference TRBV19 and TRBJ1-4, is DGGITQSPKYLFRKEGQNVTLSCEQNLNHDAMYWYRQDPGQGLRLIYYSQIVNDFQKGDIAEGYSVSREKKESFPLTVTSAQKNPTAFYLCASSEGVAENEKLFFGSGTQLSVL.